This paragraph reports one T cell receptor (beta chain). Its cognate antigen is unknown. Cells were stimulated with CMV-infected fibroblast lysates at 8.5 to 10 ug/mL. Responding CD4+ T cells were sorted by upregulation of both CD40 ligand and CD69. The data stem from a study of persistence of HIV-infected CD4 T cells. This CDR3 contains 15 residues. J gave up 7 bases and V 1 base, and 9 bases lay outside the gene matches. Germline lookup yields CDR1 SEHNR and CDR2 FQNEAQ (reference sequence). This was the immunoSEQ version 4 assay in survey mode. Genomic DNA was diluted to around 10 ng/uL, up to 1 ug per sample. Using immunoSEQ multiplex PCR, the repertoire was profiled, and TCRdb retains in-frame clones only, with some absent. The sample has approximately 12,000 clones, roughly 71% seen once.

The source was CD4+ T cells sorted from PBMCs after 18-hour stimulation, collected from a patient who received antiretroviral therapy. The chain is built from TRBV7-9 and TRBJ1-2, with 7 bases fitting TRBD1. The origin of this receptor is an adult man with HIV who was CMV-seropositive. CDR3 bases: TGTGCCAGCAGCTTAGGTGGCAGGGGGTGGAGTGGCTACACCTTC. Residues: CASSLGGRGWSGYTF. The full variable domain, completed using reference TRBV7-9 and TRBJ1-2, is DTGVSQNPRHKITKRGQNVTFRCDPISEHNRLYWYRQTLGQGPEFLTYFQNEAQLEKSRLLSDRFSAERPKGSFSTLEIQRTEQGDSAMYLCASSLGGRGWSGYTFGSGTRLTVV.